This T cell receptor beta chain was identified in a study of human T cells and chemical hapten exposure. Time point of the sample: patch test 1, 2 weeks after DPC sensitization. The treatment here: therapeutic diphenylcyclopropenone sensitization with weekly scalp DPC. This CDR3 comprises 14 residues. Germline V CDR1 and CDR2: SGHTA, FQGNSA. Deletions cut 5 bases from V and 7 bases from J, with 12 bases between. Single cDNA molecules in the library carried unique molecular identifiers attached during preparation. TCRdb re-called the RACE reads with MiXCR, one entry per CDR3 protein. This table has about 120,000 distinct CDR3 sequences, roughly an eighth appearing once.

The TCR was taken from a man aged 18 to 30 with alopecia areata. Some clones in this sample may be carry-over from other donors' samples. The genes are TRBV7-2 and TRBJ1-6, with D possibly matching TRBD1 (5 bases). Sequenced here: whole blood, sampled in connection with sensitization to the hapten diphenylcyclopropenone (DPC). The CDR3: CASSLRDWNSPLHF. The DNA for the CDR3 is TGTGCCAGCAGCCTCAGGGACTGGAATTCACCCCTCCACTTT.